This T cell receptor (beta chain) was captured in a study of T-cell reconstitution after alpha-beta-depleted transplantation in children. Findings and limits, study-wide: At one year after transplant, newly produced T cells mostly accounted for T-cell counts and diversity. Elevated TCRbeta diversity at day 60 was traced, in some patients, to surviving recipient T cells and thymic progenitors.

The TCRbeta library was prepared with unique molecular identifiers. TCRdb re-analysed the PCR reads in MiXCR, keeping a single row per CDR3 protein. The data show hundreds of thousands of distinct CDR3 sequences, over 10% seen once. The germline V and J ends were trimmed by 3 bases and 6 bases, with 23 bases remaining between them. The CDR3 is 18 residues long. Germline V lookup: CDR1 SGHAT, CDR2 FQNNGV. Points on this clonotype: Its antigen is as yet unknown.

The sequence was collected from a male patient younger than 18 who had a stem cell transplant for acute myeloid leukemia, so the T cells may come from the graft donor. The material sequenced was PBMCs, mostly from graft donor cells, taken 360 days after TCRalphabeta/CD19-depleted stem cell transplant. The chain employs TRBV11-2 and TRBJ2-2; tentatively, D is TRBD2 (5 bases). CDR3 region: CASSLLVGAFGGPGELFF. DNA of the CDR3: TGTGCCAGCAGCTTGTTGGTTGGAGCATTCGGAGGACCCGGGGAGCTGTTTTTT.